The clone carrying this TCR beta chain has only a few counts. The antigen is not known. The CDR3 consists of 15 residues. V shed 2 bases and J shed 1 base, with 9 bases lying between them. The germline CDR1 and CDR2 sequences are KGHSH and LQKENI. The protocol was immunoSEQ multiplex PCR, while the TCRdb copy is restricted to in-frame clones and leaves out a portion. The data contain about 450,000 clones, about 88% of them singletons. The entry originates in a study of Ad26.COV2.S vaccination and SARS-CoV-2 variants. Background on the study: Among those in the COV1001 Ad26.COV2.S trial arm was the donor.

Treatment: 19 received Ad26.COV2.S at low or high dose, single or two shots; about 5 received placebo; per-sample allocation not given. Sampling happened 63 days after the first vaccine or placebo injection. Whole-study findings and limits: Substantial breadth was reportedly displayed by spike-specific CD8+ and CD4+ T cell responses after vaccination. Vaccine recipients showed a spike-specific TCR breadth that was higher than in placebo recipients.

The rearrangement joins TRBV18 to TRBJ1-5; no firm D call. This sequence originates from a person between 18 and 65 years old who received the Ad26.COV2.S COVID-19 vaccine or a placebo. The sequencing used peripheral blood, collected in a trial of Ad26.COV2.S vaccine versus placebo. CDR3 protein: CASSPDPGSNQPQHF. The CDR3 nucleotides are TGTGCCAGCTCACCAGATCCCGGGAGCAATCAGCCCCAGCATTTT.